These 29 T cell receptor beta chains originate from one sample sequenced in a study of T cell responses to AZD1222 COVID-19 vaccine. The table came from immunoSEQ multiplex PCR; TCRdb's copy has only in-frame clones and leaves some out. The table has about 170,000 clones, more than 85% seen once. Sample: peripheral blood, taken on day 0 of AZD1222 vaccination. The receptors come from an adult in good health.

This rearrangement joins TRBV5-1 to TRBJ1-4, with D maybe TRBD1 (5 bases). V lost 1 base, J lost 4 bases, and 8 bases lay in between. The CDR3 consists of 14 residues. Germline lookup yields CDR1 SGHRS and CDR2 YFSETQ. The chain's CDR3 is CASSLTGINEKLFF. The CDR3 DNA sequence: TGCGCCAGCAGCTTGACAGGCATTAATGAAAAACTGTTTTTT.

The V gene is TRBV7-9, the J gene TRBJ1-5; D remains ambiguous. Between the trimmed V and J ends, which lost 1 base and 6 bases, there was a span of 13 bases. The germline V gene has CDR1 SEHNR and CDR2 FQNEAQ (reference sequence). The CDR3 is made up of 15 amino acids. As DNA, the CDR3 is TGTGCCAGCAGCTTAGGGATGGGAAGGGCTCAGCCCCAGCATTTT. Translated, it gives CASSLGMGRAQPQHF.

The chain couples TRBV5-1 to TRBJ1-2; tentative D call: TRBD1 (6 bases). The CDR3 has 12 amino acids. Germline V lookup: CDR1 SGHRS, CDR2 YFSETQ. The V end lost 2 bases, the J end lost 9 bases, and 11 bases lay between the germline ends. CDR3 DNA: TGCGCCAGCAGCTTACAGGGCGACCGCTACACCTTC. This codes for CASSLQGDRYTF. Complete variable domain (other parts from reference TRBV5-1 and TRBJ1-2): KAGVTQTPRYLIKTRGQQVTLSCSPISGHRSVSWYQQTPGQGLQFLFEYFSETQRNKGNFPGRFSGRQFSNSRSEMNVSTLELGDSALYLCASSLQGDRYTFGSGTRLTVV.

The J gene is TRBJ2-1, the V gene TRBV14; D possibly corresponds to TRBD1 (5 bases). The CDR3 sequence is 14 residues long. V dropped 5 bases and J dropped 5 bases, with 13 bases sitting between them. Germline V CDR1 and CDR2: SGHDN, FVKESK. Here the CDR3 reads CASSELNRNNEQFF. In nucleotides, the CDR3 is TGTGCCAGCAGCGAACTTAACAGGAACAATGAGCAGTTCTTC.

The V and J genes are TRBV6-1 and TRBJ1-6; maybe TRBD1 (6 bases). The CDR3 length is 15 residues. V was trimmed by 3 bases and J by 10 bases, leaving 16 bases between them. In germline, CDR1 is MNHNS, CDR2 SASEGT. CDR3 loop: CASSEKGQGRSPLHF. CDR3 bases: TGTGCCAGCAGTGAGAAGGGGCAGGGGAGGTCACCCCTCCACTTT.

The rearrangement joins TRBV27 to TRBJ1-5, with TRBD1 as a possible D gene (5 bases). The V gene lost 3 bases and the J gene lost 2 bases, with 11 bases spanning the gap. Per germline, CDR1 MNHEY and CDR2 SMNVEV (reference sequence). The CDR3 spans 15 residues. The CDR3 protein is CASSFLGGGNQPQHF. The CDR3 nucleotides read TGTGCCAGCAGTTTTTTGGGGGGAGGCAATCAGCCCCAGCATTTT.

V gene TRBV5-1 combines with J gene TRBJ2-3; tentative D call: TRBD2 (6 bases). This CDR3 has 16 amino acids. CDR1 is SGHRS and CDR2 is YFSETQ in the germline V gene. V lost 3 bases, J lost 0 bases, and 14 bases lay in between. CDR3 sequence (DNA): TGCGCCAGCAGCTGGGGGACTCTTTCTAGCACAGATACGCAGTATTTT. It specifies CASSWGTLSSTDTQYF.

Regarding this clone: Other DNA sequences of this sample code for an identical CDR3. This chain links TRBV6-5 with TRBJ1-5; D might be TRBD1 (6 bases). Trimming left V 6 bases short and J 2 bases short, with 8 bases between. The CDR3 is made up of 13 amino acids. Germline CDR1 reads MNHEY; CDR2 reads SVGAGI. For the CDR3, the DNA is TGTGCCAGCAGGGGACAAGGCAATCAGCCCCAGCATTTT. Translating it yields CASRGQGNQPQHF.

The V and J genes are TRBV6-5 and TRBJ1-2; no reliable D call. The CDR3 is made up of 14 amino acids. Germline V gives CDR1 MNHEY, CDR2 SVGAGI. V was trimmed by 2 bases and J by 1 base, leaving 8 bases between them. This chain's CDR3 is CASSYRGVNYGYTF. The CDR3 DNA is TGTGCCAGCAGTTACCGGGGAGTTAACTATGGCTACACCTTC.

A few counts support this clone. The J gene is TRBJ1-5, the V gene TRBV6-6, with TRBD1 identical over 8 bases. V lost 4 bases to trimming and J lost 2 bases; unmatched junction nucleotides: 7. The CDR3 runs to 16 residues. Germline assignment: CDR1 MNHNY and CDR2 SVGAGI (reference sequence). Written as DNA, the CDR3 is TGTGCCAGCAGTTCCACCGACAGGGGTGGCAATCAGCCCCAGCATTTT. It translates to CASSSTDRGGNQPQHF.

In nucleotides, the CDR3 is TGTGCCAGCAGCTTTGACCTTAACACTGAAGCTTTCTTT. Protein sequence: CASSFDLNTEAFF. This chain uses TRBV7-8 with TRBJ1-1, with D unresolved. This CDR3 contains 13 residues. Germline CDR1 SGHVS, CDR2 FQNEAQ. The V and J ends lost 3 bases and 2 bases respectively, with 7 bases between them.

The chain carries TRBV7-9 and TRBJ1-6, with 8 bases identical to TRBD1. V gave up 5 bases and J gave up 8 bases; unmatched junction bases: 2. The CDR3 totals 13 residues. Germline V gene sequence: CDR1 SEHNR, CDR2 FQNEAQ (reference sequence). CDR3 DNA sequence: TGTGCCAGCAGCGGGACAGGCGATTCACCCCTCCACTTT. Residues: CASSGTGDSPLHF.

This clone was picked up one time. An end of the junction differs from the germline gene, which may be a read error. Here the CDR3 DNA reads TGTGCCAGCAGATTAGGAACCGGGACAGGTTATGGCTACACCTTC. Translating it yields CASRLGTGTGYGYTF. The rearrangement links TRBV11-2 to TRBJ1-2, with TRBD1 matching 8 bases. The V gene's germline CDR1 is SGHAT and CDR2 FQNNGV. The CDR3 consists of 15 residues.

The V and J genes are TRBV6-2 or TRBV6-3 and TRBJ1-1; TRBD1 aligns across 10 bases. J was trimmed by 10 bases and V by 4 bases; bases with no gene match: 15. The CDR3 loop spans 16 amino acids. CDR1 is MNHEY and CDR2 is SVGEGT in the germline V gene. The CDR3 DNA sequence: TGTGCCAGCAGTTCGACAGGGGGCAGTCGGACTGAAGGAGCTTTCTTT. This gives the protein CASSSTGGSRTEGAFF.

The V gene is TRBV6-5, the J gene TRBJ1-2; no firm D call. The V end lost 2 bases, the J end lost 4 bases, and 14 bases lay between the germline ends. CDR3 length: 15 residues. The germline V gene has CDR1 MNHEY and CDR2 SVGAGI. The CDR3 loop reads CASSYVLQAAYGYTF. Here the CDR3 DNA reads TGTGCCAGCAGTTACGTGCTCCAGGCGGCCTATGGCTACACCTTC.

The chain uses TRBV5-1 and TRBJ2-1; 10 bases agree with TRBD2. V was pared by 7 bases and J by 2 bases, with 0 bases of the junction left unmatched. CDR1 SGHRS and CDR2 YFSETQ come from the germline V gene. The CDR3 is made up of 13 amino acids. CDR3 DNA sequence: TGCGCCAGCGGACTAGCGGCCTACAATGAGCAGTTCTTC. Protein: CASGLAAYNEQFF.

The chain links TRBV5-6 to TRBJ2-2, with 7 bases lining up with TRBD1. Germline V gene sequence: CDR1 SGHDT, CDR2 YYEEEE. CDR3 size: 18 residues. V lost 3 bases, J lost 1 base, and 12 bases stayed unmatched. CDR3 sequence reads: CASSSRDRNPLNTGELFF. CDR3 DNA: TGTGCCAGCAGCTCGAGGGACAGAAACCCCTTGAACACCGGGGAGCTGTTTTTT. Using reference TRBV5-6 and TRBJ2-2 for the parts outside the CDR3, the full variable domain is DAGVTQSPTHLIKTRGQQVTLRCSPKSGHDTVSWYQQALGQGPQFIFQYYEEEERQRGNFPDRFSGHQFPNYSSELNVNALLLGDSALYLCASSSRDRNPLNTGELFFGEGSRLTVL.

This clone was observed once. This chain links TRBV28 with TRBJ1-6, with unresolved D. Germline V gene sequence: CDR1 MDHEN, CDR2 SYDVKM. This CDR3 is built from 14 residues. The V end was cut by 3 bases, the J end by 4 bases, with 7 bases between. In DNA, the CDR3 is TGTGCCAGCAGTTTGACCGAGTATAATTCACCCCTCCACTTT. Translation gives CASSLTEYNSPLHF.

In this sample, this clone turned up a few times. The chain carries TRBV5-1 and TRBJ2-7, with unresolved D. V dropped 2 bases and J dropped 5 bases, with 14 bases sitting between them. Germline V lookup: CDR1 SGHRS, CDR2 YFSETQ. This CDR3 comprises 14 residues. DNA for the CDR3: TGCGCCAGCAGCTTAGCAAGCCCTATAAACGAGCAGTACTTC. Translating gives CASSLASPINEQYF.

The chain employs TRBV3-1 (or the pseudogene TRBV3-2) and TRBJ2-5, with 13 bases matching TRBD2. This CDR3 comprises 15 residues. The germline V gene has CDR1 LGHDT and CDR2 YNNKEL (reference sequence). The V and J ends lost 6 bases and 4 bases, in that order; junction bases with no gene match: 5. The CDR3 loop is CASRKLAGGIETQYF. CDR3 coding DNA: TGTGCCAGCAGGAAACTAGCGGGGGGGATAGAGACCCAGTACTTC.

For the CDR3, the DNA is TGTGCCAGCAGTTTACTAGACAGTCGGACCCTCCACTTT. This sequence encodes CASSLLDSRTLHF. The chain uses TRBV28 and TRBJ1-6; TRBD1 is a possible D gene (5 bases). CDR3 size: 13 residues. Trimming removed 2 bases at V and 14 bases at J, with 13 bases between. Germline CDR1 is MDHEN and CDR2 is SYDVKM.

CDR3 region: CASSQVPGGGKGYGYTF. DNA of the CDR3: TGCGCCAGCAGCCAAGTTCCAGGGGGCGGAAAGGGCTATGGCTACACCTTC. This sequence joins TRBV4-1 and TRBJ1-2; 8 nucleotides line up with TRBD1. Germline V gives CDR1 MGHRA, CDR2 YSYEKL. CDR3 size: 17 residues. Trimming took 1 base from V and 4 from J; bases not matched to a gene: 11.

This CDR3 reads CASIGLARGNEQFF. DNA for the CDR3: TGTGCCAGCATAGGGCTAGCGAGGGGGAATGAGCAGTTCTTC. V usage is TRBV28 and J usage is TRBJ2-1; D might be TRBD1 or TRBD2, each matching 6 bases. With 7 bases removed from V and 7 bases from J, the gap between germline ends came to 17 bases. From germline, CDR1 is MDHEN and CDR2 SYDVKM. CDR3 length equals 14 residues.

The DNA for the CDR3 is TGTGCCAGCAGTAGACTAGCGGGAGAGACAGATACGCAGTATTTT. Translated: CASSRLAGETDTQYF. The chain links TRBV6-4 to TRBJ2-3; 12 nucleotides align to TRBD2. CDR3 length equals 15 residues. V dropped 5 bases and J dropped 3; count of bases not matched to a gene: 3. Germline CDR1 and CDR2: MRHNA and SNTAGT.

Concerning this clone: Compared with germline, one end of the junction differs, possibly owing to a read error. The rearrangement uses TRBV5-1 and TRBJ2-7, with a tentative D call TRBD2 (5 bases). Per germline, CDR1 SGHRS and CDR2 YFSETQ. The CDR3 totals 11 residues. CDR3 coding DNA: TGCGCCAGCAGCTTGGGCCAGGACTTGGACTTC. This translates into CASSLGQDLDF.

This chain uses TRBV6-1 with TRBJ1-1, with D unclear. Germline V gene sequence: CDR1 MNHNS, CDR2 SASEGT. The CDR3 covers 13 residues. Trimming left V 2 bases short and J 4 bases short, with 8 bases between. The CDR3 is CASSENSVTEAFF. The CDR3 nucleotides are TGTGCCAGCAGTGAAAACTCCGTCACTGAAGCTTTCTTT.

This chain links TRBV20-1 with TRBJ1-2; D is possibly TRBD1 (5 bases). The CDR3 covers 11 residues. V dropped 8 bases and J dropped 8 bases, with 15 bases sitting between them. Germline V gene data show CDR1 as DFQATT and CDR2 as SNEGSKA (reference sequence). The CDR3 nucleotides are TGCAGTCTGGCGGGGCCGGGAGGCTACACCTTC. Translated, it gives CSLAGPGGYTF.

The chain couples TRBV4-2 to TRBJ1-2; the D gene is possibly TRBD1 (5 bases). The germline V and J ends were trimmed by 4 bases and 3 bases, with 24 bases remaining between them. The length of the CDR3 is 18 residues. Looked up from germline, CDR1 is LGHNA and CDR2 is YNFKEQ. CDR3 sequence reads: CASSPSHFGDLGHYGYTF. The CDR3, as DNA: TGTGCCAGCAGCCCATCCCACTTTGGGGACCTCGGGCACTATGGCTACACCTTC.

CDR3 bases: TGTGCCTGGAGCTCGTTGGATAATGAAAAACTGTTTTTT. Protein: CAWSSLDNEKLFF. The chain recombines TRBV30 with TRBJ1-4, with D uncertain. Deletions cut 3 bases from V and 4 bases from J, with 9 bases between. CDR3 length: 13 residues. Germline V gene data show CDR1 as GTSNPN and CDR2 as SVGIG (reference sequence).